This entry describes one T cell receptor beta chain. No antigen is known for it. Scientists recovered RNA and DNA together from around 20-30 mg of unsorted bulk tissue. The sample belongs to a study of tumor-infiltrating lymphocytes in primary liver carcinoma. TCR beta cDNA came from around 0.5 ug total RNA, primed with a constant-region primer. Slightly modified ARM-PCR served as the procedure for the TCR beta libraries. These libraries came from three rounds of nested multiplex PCR. Investigators reported that the first two PCR rounds, at about 9 cycles each, used TRBV1-TRBV30 forward primers with a C-beta reverse primer. Each CDR3 protein gets one entry after TCRdb re-called the multiplex PCR reads with MiXCR. Altogether 90,000 to 100,000 distinct CDR3 sequences are present, approximately 71% being singletons, with the ten largest covering over 9%. Study results and caveats: Present in all five tumor regions were only about 7.5-25% of the top clones.

Trimming at V came to 11 bases and at J to 4 bases, leaving 12 bases not matched to a gene. CDR1 and CDR2 from the germline V gene are SGHNT and YENEEA. CDR3 length: 14 amino acids. The origin of this receptor is a woman aged 55-69 years with primary liver carcinoma and hepatitis B virus infection. The chain links TRBV11-3 to TRBJ2-7; 9 nucleotides align to TRBD1. Material: liver tumor tissue from sampling region 5. Subset described: tumor region T5, tumor centre. CDR3 protein: CADSRTGEGYEQYF. The CDR3 DNA follows: TGTGCCGACAGTCGGACAGGGGAGGGTTACGAGCAGTACTTC.